This TCR beta chain was observed in a study of human T cells and chemical hapten exposure. This clonotype was detected a few times. TCRdb re-analysed the RACE reads in MiXCR, keeping a single row per CDR3 protein. Of some 300,000 distinct CDR3 sequences listed, around 5% are singletons. Time point of the sample: pre-sensitization, week 0. Treatment indicated: therapeutic diphenylcyclopropenone sensitization with weekly scalp DPC. Staff drew blood before applying each patch test. The CDR3 is 15 amino acids. Germline V lookup: CDR1 MGHDK, CDR2 SYGVNS. Between the trimmed V and J ends, which lost 2 bases and 4 bases, there was a span of 13 bases.

This TCR derives from a woman in her late teens or twenties with alopecia areata. Some clones in this sample may be carry-over from other donors' samples. V is TRBV25-1 and J is TRBJ2-3; D is possibly TRBD1 (6 bases). The source was whole blood, collected in connection with sensitization to the hapten diphenylcyclopropenone (DPC). CDR3 sequence: CASSEGQGNADTQYF. The CDR3 DNA sequence: TGTGCCAGCAGTGAAGGGCAGGGGAACGCAGATACGCAGTATTTT.